This TCR beta chain was observed in a study of blood T cells in healthy people across ages (dated by TCRdb to 2015 to 2017). A note on the overall study: Template switching captured roughly one uniquely barcoded TCR beta cDNA molecule per two T cells in model experiments. Age-related changes in TCR beta repertoire diversity were measured in the study by deep sequencing normalized with unique cDNA molecular identifiers. Four age groups were formed from the donors: young (average 16 years), middle-aged (approximately 40), aged (about 62) and long-lived (roughly 81). To avoid experimental bias, donors of different ages were randomly spread across the sequencing lanes. For two donors (one aged 18 to 29 and one aged 80 or older), the study analyzed two additional independent replicas of 1 million unique cDNA reads from the same blood draw.

CDR1 and CDR2, looked up from the germline V gene, are SGDLS and YYNGEE. Taken from cysteine to phenylalanine, the CDR3 has 14 residues. The CDR3 DNA has 42 bases and is translated from base 1. The 39 donors, aged about 6 to 95 years, were systemically healthy Caucasian individuals from Russia. Each donor gave 8 to 10 milliliters of peripheral blood, collected into EDTA-treated Vacutainer tubes. Ficoll-Paque density-gradient centrifugation was used to isolate PBMCs, with at least 7 million obtained per sample. Total RNA, at least 6 micrograms per sample, was extracted from PBMCs with Trizol reagent. For every donor, an aliquot of PBMCs went through flow cytometry to measure the percentages of naive CD45RAhigh/CD27high T cells. Points on this clonotype: Its antigen is unknown. Its ends do not fully match the called genes, so a read error is possible.

Library generation was performed with 5' RACE. Sequenced using an Illumina HiSeq 2500. A second PCR of about 7 to 12 cycles was performed with a sample-barcoded 5' primer and a J-beta primer mix. A template-switch 5' adaptor carrying 12 random nucleotides introduced a unique molecular identifier onto each TCR beta cDNA molecule. Each sample yielded at least 3 million CDR3-containing paired-end reads. The Mint cDNA synthesis kit, primed by a TRBC-specific oligonucleotide, was used to synthesize first-strand cDNA from all RNA. Following uracil-DNA glycosylase treatment, a first 18-cycle PCR with universal primers M1SS and BC2_uni_R was performed on all cDNA. The authors processed their data as follows. For normalization, 1 million high-quality reads were randomly selected from each sample, with every read carrying a distinct molecular identifier. Instead of being binned into consensus sequences, reads that shared molecular identifiers were thrown out. MiTCR, set to a Q25 quality threshold and the strictest error-elimination algorithm, was used for CDR3 identification, clonotype clustering and error correction. A nonparametric unseen species model with Euler transformation was used to estimate a lower bound on total TCR beta diversity. TCRdb applied fastp at Q25 and MiXCR to the public reads, then kept only in-frame beta chains. A single entry per CDR3 protein holds the most common genes and DNA from its merged rows. The V and J calls and clone size come from TCRdb's table, not from the authors' own analysis. This sample gives 700,000 to 800,000 distinct CDR3 sequences in total; approximately 43% of them show up just once. The top ten hold under 25% of the sample.

General findings and caveats noted by the study authors: Observed TCR beta diversity per million T cells fell roughly linearly with age, and a significant reduction was already apparent by age approximately 40. Total diversity estimates from one million sequenced T cells were considered lower bounds and underestimates. Compared with the aged group, the long-lived group had more naive CD4+ T cells, fewer expanded clones and increased TCR diversity, suggesting age selection. Because donor CMV infection status was unknown, age-related changes in expanded clonotypes were potentially confounded. Bulk unsorted PBMC profiling prevented conclusive comparison of naive and antigen-experienced compartments. There was a strong correlation between observed TCR beta diversity and the percentage of naive T cells measured by flow cytometry.

This sequence originates from a woman aged 60 to 75 in good health. The chain is encoded by TRBV9 joined to TRBJ2-1, and TRBD2 may be the D gene, going by 5 matching bases. The sequenced material came from blood. The bases are TGTGCCAGCAGTCCCGGGGAACCCTACAATGAGCGGTTCTTC. It encodes CASSPGEPYNERFF. Full variable domain (CDR3 extended with the reference TRBV9 and TRBJ2-1 proteins): DSGVTQTPKHLITATGQRVTLRCSPRSGDLSVYWYQQSLDQGLQFLIQYYNGEERAKGNILERFSAQQFPDLHSELNLSSLELGDSALYFCASSPGEPYNERFFGPGTRLTVL.